Listed below are T cell receptor beta chains from one sample, sequenced in a study of CD8 T cells in ankylosing spondylitis. TCRdb reprocessed the 5' RACE reads via MiXCR and lists one record per CDR3 protein. The sample includes approximately 43,000 distinct CDR3 sequences, more than 3% of them seen just once. The sequencing sample was made of blood, either unsorted or a sorted T cell fraction (not recorded which). These receptors were taken from a female donor with ankylosing spondylitis or in good health (not recorded which). The CDR3 runs from the conserved cysteine through the conserved F or W. The D gene is left open where the match is weak. For some rows the clone size is stated as once, few or many, or as a class when expanded; others skip it.

D,J,size,V,DNA,CDR3
TRBD2,TRBJ2-5,many,TRBV9,TGTGCCAGCAGCGTAGCCCCGCAGCGGGGGGTCCAAGAGACCCAGTACTTC,CASSVAPQRGVQETQYF
-,TRBJ2-7,many,TRBV9,TGTGCCAGCAGCGTGACACCTACCTACGAGCAGTACTTC,CASSVTPTYEQYF
TRBD1,TRBJ2-7,many,TRBV9,TGTGCCAGCAGCGCCGGACAGGGCGCTCCCTACGAGCAGTACTTC,CASSAGQGAPYEQYF
-,TRBJ2-1,-,TRBV9,TGTGCCAGCAGCCACAGGGACAATGAGCAGTTCTTC,CASSHRDNEQFF
TRBD1,TRBJ2-3,many,TRBV9,TGTGCCAGCGACAGGGACGGCACAGATACGCAGTATTTT,CASDRDGTDTQYF
TRBD1,TRBJ2-2,-,TRBV9,TGTGCCAGCAGCGTAGAGGGGACAGGGAACACCGGGGAGCTGTTTTTT,CASSVEGTGNTGELFF
-,TRBJ1-1,many,TRBV9,TGTGCCAGCAGCGTACTACAAGACACTGAAGCTTTCTTT,CASSVLQDTEAFF
-,TRBJ2-5,many,TRBV9,TGTGCCAGCAGCGTAGGAGGGGGCCAAGAGACCCAGTACTTC,CASSVGGGQETQYF
-,TRBJ2-4,many,TRBV9,TGTGCCAGCAGCGTTGGGCTGGGGAACATTCAGTACTTC,CASSVGLGNIQYF
TRBD2,TRBJ2-3,many,TRBV9,TGTGCCAGCAGCGGTCGGACTAGCGGGGCGTGGGATACGCAGTATTTT,CASSGRTSGAWDTQYF
TRBD1,TRBJ1-3,many,TRBV9,TGTGCCAGCAGCGTAGGTCAGGGGGCGTCTGGAAACACCATATATTTT,CASSVGQGASGNTIYF
-,TRBJ2-6,few,TRBV9,TGTGCCAGCAGCGTAGCGGCTGGGGCCAACGTCCTGACTTTC,CASSVAAGANVLTF
TRBD2,TRBJ2-1,many,TRBV9,TGTGCCAGCAGCTCCAGGACTAGCGGGGGCTACAATGAGCAGTTCTTC,CASSSRTSGGYNEQFF
TRBD2,TRBJ2-7,many,TRBV9,TGTGCCAGCAGCTCCACTTCTAGCGGGCTCAACGAGCAGTACTTC,CASSSTSSGLNEQYF
TRBD1,TRBJ1-4,medium-sized,TRBV9,TGTGCCAGCAGCGTAGGGACAGGGGAAATGCGACTGTTTTTT,CASSVGTGEMRLFF
-,TRBJ1-1,many,TRBV9,TGTGCCAGCAGCGGGGCCGCTTCGGGCACTGAAGCTTTCTTT,CASSGAASGTEAFF
TRBD2,TRBJ2-7,few,TRBV9,TGTGCCAGCAGCGATTCAACTAGCGGGGGAGAACTCTACGAGCAGTACTTC,CASSDSTSGGELYEQYF
-,TRBJ1-2,many,TRBV21-1,TGTGCCAGCAGCAAAAGAGGTTTAGGTTACTCTGGGACCTATGGCTACACCTTC,CASSKRGLGYSGTYGYTF
-,TRBJ1-1,-,TRBV9,TGTGCCAGCAGCGTCACAGGGACATCGAACACTGAAGCTTTCTTT,CASSVTGTSNTEAFF
-,TRBJ2-3,few,TRBV9,TGTGCCAGCAGCGACCGGGACAAGGGAGATACGCAGTATTTT,CASSDRDKGDTQYF